This TCR beta chain came from a study of technical replicates of blood from several donors. The CDR3 has 14 residues. Per the germline V gene, CDR1 is SGDLS and CDR2 is YYNGEE. The germline V and J ends were trimmed by 0 bases and 0 bases, with 6 bases remaining between them. Produced via immunoSEQ multiplex PCR; TCRdb's table is partial and in-frame only. The sample lists more than 65,000 clones, roughly 92% occurring once. This clonotype was obtained from a human donor in good health. This chain connects TRBV9 to TRBJ1-1, with no clear D. The sample was T cells isolated from PBMCs. The CDR3 loop reads CASSVDQMNTEAFF. CDR3 coding DNA: TGTGCCAGCAGCGTAGACCAGATGAACACTGAAGCTTTCTTT.